The 5 T cell receptor beta chains in this list originate from one sample, sequenced in a study of blood T cells in healthy people across ages. Primers used in a second PCR of roughly 6 to 11 cycles were a sample-barcoded 5' primer and a J-beta primer mix. Each CDR3 protein is one row after TCRdb ran MiXCR on the 5' RACE reads. This sample has some 1,800,000 distinct CDR3 sequences, with about two fifths found just once. Sequenced: blood. All receptors derive from a human donor in good health.

This clonotype was counted between two and nine times. This chain joins TRBV4-1 and TRBJ2-1; D possibly matches TRBD1 or TRBD2 (6 bases each). V shed 1 base and J shed 10 bases, with 17 bases lying between them. CDR1 and CDR2 (germline): MGHRA, YSYEKL. The CDR3 loop spans 15 amino acids. This CDR3 reads CASSQGKGEAKEQFF. The CDR3 DNA reads as TGCGCCAGCAGCCAAGGGAAGGGGGAGGCGAAGGAGCAGTTCTTC.

The rearrangement joins TRBV20-1 to TRBJ2-7; D is undetermined. The CDR3 extends over 12 amino acids. Trimming shortened V by 3 bases and J by 3 bases, and 9 bases separated the two germline ends. Germline CDR1 and CDR2: DFQATT and SNEGSKA (reference sequence). The CDR3 DNA sequence: TGCAGTGCTAGTAACTGGGACTACGAGCAGTACTTC. Its protein product is CSASNWDYEQYF.

The chain is built from TRBV4-3 and TRBJ2-1, with 8 bases lining up with TRBD1. The germline V gene has CDR1 LGHNA and CDR2 YSLEER. V trimming: 4 bases; J trimming: 8 bases; junction bases outside the gene matches: 10. This CDR3 spans 15 amino acids. The CDR3: CASSLLGQGHHEQFF. Here the CDR3 DNA reads TGCGCCAGCAGCCTTCTCGGACAGGGTCACCATGAGCAGTTCTTC.

V gene TRBV2 combines with J gene TRBJ2-3; D unresolved. V was shortened by 9 bases and J by 1 base, with 11 bases between the two germline ends. This CDR3 spans 13 amino acids. The germline V gene encodes CDR1 SNHLY and CDR2 FYNNEI. The CDR3 reads CASALGRTDTQYF. CDR3 in DNA: TGTGCCAGTGCTCTAGGACGCACAGATACGCAGTATTTT. Drawing the rest from reference TRBV2 and TRBJ2-3, the complete variable domain is EPEVTQTPSHQVTQMGQEVILRCVPISNHLYFYWYRQILGQKVEFLVSFYNNEISEKSEIFDDQFSVERPDGSNFTLKIRSTKLEDSAMYFCASALGRTDTQYFGPGTRLTVL.

Worth noting for this clonotype: Because it lacks the conserved phenylalanine or tryptophan at the end, this CDR3 is likely a read error. The rearrangement joins TRBV6-5 to TRBJ1-5; possibly TRBD1 for D (5 bases). Germline V lookup: CDR1 MNHEY, CDR2 SVGAGI. The CDR3 contains 13 residues. V was shortened by 0 bases and J by 7 bases, with 7 bases between the two germline ends. The CDR3 sequence is CASSYSGAQPQHC. CDR3 sequence (DNA): TGTGCCAGCAGTTACTCAGGGGCACAGCCCCAGCATTGT.